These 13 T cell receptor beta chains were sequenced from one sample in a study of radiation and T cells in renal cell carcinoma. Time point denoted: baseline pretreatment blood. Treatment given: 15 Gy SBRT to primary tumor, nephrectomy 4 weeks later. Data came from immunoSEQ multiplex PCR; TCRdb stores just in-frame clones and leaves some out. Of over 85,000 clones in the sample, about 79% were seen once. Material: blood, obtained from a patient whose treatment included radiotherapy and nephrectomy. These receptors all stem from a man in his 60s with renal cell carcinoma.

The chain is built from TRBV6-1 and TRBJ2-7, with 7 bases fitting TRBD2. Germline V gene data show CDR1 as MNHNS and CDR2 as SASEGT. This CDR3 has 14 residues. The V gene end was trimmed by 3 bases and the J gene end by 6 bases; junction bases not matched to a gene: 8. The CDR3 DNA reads TGTGCCAGCAGTGACGCCGGGACTATGACCGAGCAGTACTTC. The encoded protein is CASSDAGTMTEQYF.

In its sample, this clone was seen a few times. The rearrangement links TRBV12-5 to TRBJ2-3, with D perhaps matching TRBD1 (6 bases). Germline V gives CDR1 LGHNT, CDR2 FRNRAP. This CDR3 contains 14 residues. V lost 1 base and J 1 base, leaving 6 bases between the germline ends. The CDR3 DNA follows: TGTGCTAGTGGTTTGGGGACAGGCACAGATACGCAGTATTTT. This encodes CASGLGTGTDTQYF.

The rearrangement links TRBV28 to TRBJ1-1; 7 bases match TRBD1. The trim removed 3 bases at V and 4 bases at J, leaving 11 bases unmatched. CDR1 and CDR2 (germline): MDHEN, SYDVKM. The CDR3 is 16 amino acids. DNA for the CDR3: TGTGCCAGCAGTTTTCCTGGGGACAGTTTGGTCACTGAAGCTTTCTTT. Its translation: CASSFPGDSLVTEAFF.

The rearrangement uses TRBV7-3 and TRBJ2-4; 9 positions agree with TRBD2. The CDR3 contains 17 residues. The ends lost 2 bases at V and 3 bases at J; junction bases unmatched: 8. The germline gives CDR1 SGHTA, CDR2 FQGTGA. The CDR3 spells CASSLQASGNGKNIQYF. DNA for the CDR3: TGTGCCAGCAGCTTACAGGCTAGCGGGAATGGCAAAAACATTCAGTACTTC. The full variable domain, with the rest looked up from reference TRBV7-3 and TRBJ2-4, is GAGVSQTPSNKVTEKGKYVELRCDPISGHTALYWYRQSLGQGPEFLIYFQGTGAADDSGLPNDRFFAVRPEGSVSTLKIQRTERGDSAVYLCASSLQASGNGKNIQYFGAGTRLSVL.

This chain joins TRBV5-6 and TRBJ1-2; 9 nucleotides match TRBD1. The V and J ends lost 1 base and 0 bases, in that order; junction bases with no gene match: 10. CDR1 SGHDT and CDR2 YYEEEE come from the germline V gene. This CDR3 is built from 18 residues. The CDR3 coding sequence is TGTGCCAGCAGCTTGAACCGGGACAGGGCACCCCCTAACTATGGCTACACCTTC. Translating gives CASSLNRDRAPPNYGYTF.

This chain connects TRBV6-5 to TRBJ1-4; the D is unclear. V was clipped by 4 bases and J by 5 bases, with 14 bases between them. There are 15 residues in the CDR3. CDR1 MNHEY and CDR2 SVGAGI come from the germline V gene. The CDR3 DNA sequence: TGTGCCAGCAGTTTAGGGTTGTGGCGGAATGAAAAACTGTTTTTT. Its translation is CASSLGLWRNEKLFF.

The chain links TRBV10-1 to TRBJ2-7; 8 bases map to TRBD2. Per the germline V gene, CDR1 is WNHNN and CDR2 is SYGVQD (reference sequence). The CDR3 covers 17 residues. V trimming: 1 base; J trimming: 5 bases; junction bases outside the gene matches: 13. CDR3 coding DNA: TGCGCCAGCAGTGAGTATAAACCGGGACTAGTGTCGGACGAGCAGTACTTC. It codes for CASSEYKPGLVSDEQYF.

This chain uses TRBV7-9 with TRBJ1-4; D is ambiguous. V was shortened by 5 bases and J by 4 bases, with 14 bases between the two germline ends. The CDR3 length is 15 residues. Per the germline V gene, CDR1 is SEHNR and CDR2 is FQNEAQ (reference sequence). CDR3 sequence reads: CASSRSARNNEKLFF. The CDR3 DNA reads TGTGCCAGCAGCCGATCCGCTCGCAATAATGAAAAACTGTTTTTT.

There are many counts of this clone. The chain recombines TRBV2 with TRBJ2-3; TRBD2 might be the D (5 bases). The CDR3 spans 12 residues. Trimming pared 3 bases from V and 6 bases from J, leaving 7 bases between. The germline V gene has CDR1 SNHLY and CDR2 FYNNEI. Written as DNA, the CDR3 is TGTGCCAGCAGTGACTGGACTGATACGCAGTATTTT. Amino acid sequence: CASSDWTDTQYF.

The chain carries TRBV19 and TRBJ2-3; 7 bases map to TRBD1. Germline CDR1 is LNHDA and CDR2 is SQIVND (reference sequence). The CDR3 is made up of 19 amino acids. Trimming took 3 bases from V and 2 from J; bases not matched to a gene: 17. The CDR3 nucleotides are TGTGCCAGTAGTATTGGCCCCTTCCGAGGGGGCGCGGCCACAGATACGCAGTATTTT. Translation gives CASSIGPFRGGAATDTQYF.

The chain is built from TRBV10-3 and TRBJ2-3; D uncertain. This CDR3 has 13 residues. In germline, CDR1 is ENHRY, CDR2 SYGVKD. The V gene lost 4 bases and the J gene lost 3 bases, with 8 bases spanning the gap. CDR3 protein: CAISGARTDTQYF. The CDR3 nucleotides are TGTGCCATCAGTGGGGCCAGGACAGATACGCAGTATTTT.

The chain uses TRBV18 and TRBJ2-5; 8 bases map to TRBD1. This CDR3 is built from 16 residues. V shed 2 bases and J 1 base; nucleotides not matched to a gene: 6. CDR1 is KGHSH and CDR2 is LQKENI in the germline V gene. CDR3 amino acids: CASSPSRTGPQETQYF. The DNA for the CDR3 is TGTGCCAGCTCACCATCCCGGACAGGGCCCCAAGAGACCCAGTACTTC.

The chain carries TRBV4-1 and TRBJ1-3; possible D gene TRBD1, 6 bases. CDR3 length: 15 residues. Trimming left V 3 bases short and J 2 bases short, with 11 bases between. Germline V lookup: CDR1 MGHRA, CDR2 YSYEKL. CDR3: CASSHRQVPGNTIYF. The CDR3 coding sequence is TGCGCCAGCAGCCACAGACAGGTTCCTGGAAACACCATATATTTT.